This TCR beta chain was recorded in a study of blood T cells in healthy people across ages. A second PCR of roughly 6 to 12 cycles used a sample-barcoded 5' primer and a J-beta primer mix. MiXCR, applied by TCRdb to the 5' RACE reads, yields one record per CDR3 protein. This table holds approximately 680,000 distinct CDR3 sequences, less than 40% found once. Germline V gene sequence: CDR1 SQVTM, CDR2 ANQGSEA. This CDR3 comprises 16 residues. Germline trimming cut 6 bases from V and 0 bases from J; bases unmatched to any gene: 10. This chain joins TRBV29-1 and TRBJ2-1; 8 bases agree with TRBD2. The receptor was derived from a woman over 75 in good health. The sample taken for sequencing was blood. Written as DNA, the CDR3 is TGCAGCGTCCCTCCGACTAGCGCAAGCTCCTACAATGAGCAGTTCTTC. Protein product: CSVPPTSASSYNEQFF.